The 10 T cell receptor beta chains below come from one sample, sequenced in a study of metastatic and nonmetastatic thyroid tumors. Every patient underwent thyroid surgery untreated. TCRdb reprocessed the PCR reads via MiXCR. The repertoire includes 24,000 or so clones, under 15% of them detected once, and roughly 5.3% sits in the top ten. Sequencing used blood. Receptors originate from a female donor with papillary thyroid cancer or a benign thyroid nodule (not recorded which). Some clones in this sample may be carry-over from other donors' samples.

This clone came up many times. The chain is built from TRBV7-9 and TRBJ1-2; D call uncertain. Germline values: CDR1 SEHNR, CDR2 FQNEAQ (reference sequence). This CDR3 spans 11 amino acids. V was pared by 4 bases and J by 3 bases, with 3 bases between. CDR3 sequence reads: CASSSHYGYTF. The CDR3 region has the DNA TGTGCCAGCAGCTCCCACTATGGCTACACCTTC.

The table lists this clone with many counts. The chain has TRBV6-1 and TRBJ2-1; D not resolved. Germline CDR1 is MNHNS and CDR2 is SASEGT. V lost 7 bases, J lost 6 bases, and 16 bases lay in between. The CDR3 covers 14 residues. The CDR3 DNA reads TGTGCCAGCACTCGTACAAGGGTTGGCAATGAGCAGTTCTTC. Translation: CASTRTRVGNEQFF.

This clone was seen only a few times. This rearrangement joins TRBV6-1 to TRBJ1-3; D uncertain. Trimming left V 6 bases short and J 8 bases short, with 8 bases between. The CDR3 consists of 11 residues. CDR1 MNHNS and CDR2 SASEGT come from the germline V gene. DNA for the CDR3: TGTGCCAGCAGAAGCCGGGACACCATATATTTT. This sequence encodes CASRSRDTIYF.

The sample holds many counts of this clone. The chain uses TRBV28 and TRBJ2-7, with TRBD2 matching 8 bases. Germline lookup yields CDR1 MDHEN and CDR2 SYDVKM. Losses at the gene ends were 7 bases for V and 5 bases for J; bases not matched to a gene: 13. There are 15 residues in the CDR3. The CDR3 sequence is CASISLGLAGHEQYF. The CDR3 bases are TGTGCCAGCATTAGTTTGGGGCTAGCGGGCCACGAGCAGTACTTC.

This chain links TRBV30 with TRBJ2-3, with TRBD2 identical over 8 bases. Trimming removed 3 bases from V and 3 bases from J; junction bases left unmatched: 5. This CDR3 has 14 residues. Per the germline V gene, CDR1 is GTSNPN and CDR2 is SVGIG (reference sequence). The CDR3 loop reads CAWRVGGATDTQYF. For the CDR3, the DNA is TGTGCCTGGAGGGTCGGGGGGGCGACAGATACGCAGTATTTT.

The V call is TRBV28, the J call TRBJ2-3, with 7 bases fitting TRBD1. J gave up 7 bases and V 4 bases, and 14 bases lay outside the gene matches. The CDR3 is 16 residues long. Germline values: CDR1 MDHEN, CDR2 SYDVKM. Here the CDR3 reads CASSSSGTPQGYTQYF. The CDR3 coding sequence is TGTGCCAGCAGTTCTTCTGGGACACCACAGGGGTATACGCAGTATTTT. Variable domain in full (rest from reference TRBV28 and TRBJ2-3): DVKVTQSSRYLVKRTGEKVFLECVQDMDHENMFWYRQDPGLGLRLIYFSYDVKMKEKGDIPEGYSVSREKKERFSLILESASTNQTSMYLCASSSSGTPQGYTQYFGPGTRLTVL.

This chain links TRBV28 with TRBJ1-5; tentatively, D is TRBD1 (5 bases). The CDR3 is 14 residues long. From germline, CDR1 is MDHEN and CDR2 SYDVKM. V shed 2 bases and J shed 8 bases, with 13 bases lying between them. CDR3 amino acids: CASSLQGVGKPQHF. The CDR3 DNA follows: TGTGCCAGCAGTTTACAGGGCGTGGGAAAGCCCCAGCATTTT.

The sample holds many counts of this clone. The CDR3 DNA sequence: TGTGCCAGCAGCCAGATCGGCGAGCAGTACTTC. Amino acids: CASSQIGEQYF. The chain carries TRBV3-1 and TRBJ2-7; D gene ambiguous. This CDR3 contains 11 residues. Trimming pared 3 bases from V and 6 bases from J, leaving 6 bases between. Germline-derived CDR1 and CDR2 are LGHDT and YNNKEL (reference sequence).

The chain employs TRBV6-6 and TRBJ2-3, with 8 bases identical to TRBD1. CDR1 MNHNY and CDR2 SVGAGI come from the germline V gene (reference sequence). Unmatched junction bases numbered 8, after V lost 0 bases and J lost 6 bases. CDR3 length equals 16 residues. CDR3 loop: CASSYSAQGAADTQYF. The CDR3 bases are TGTGCCAGCAGTTACTCAGCTCAGGGGGCAGCGGATACGCAGTATTTT.

In its sample, this clone was seen many times. The chain uses TRBV4-2 and TRBJ2-7; weak D call: TRBD2 (6 bases). This CDR3 region has 15 residues. The germline CDR1 and CDR2 sequences are LGHNA and YNFKEQ. The V end was cut by 0 bases, the J end by 0 bases, with 9 bases between. Here the CDR3 DNA reads TGTGCCAGCAGCCAAGAATCCGGGAGCTCCTACGAGCAGTACTTC. It specifies CASSQESGSSYEQYF.